The sequence of this T cell receptor beta chain was determined in a study of T cell responses to AZD1222 COVID-19 vaccine (dated by TCRdb to 2020 to 2022). Concerning the study at large: A total of over 230 trial participants underwent TCR sequencing, of whom some 210 received two doses of AZD1222 and about 26 received two doses of the MenACWY control vaccine. Trial participants were enrolled by age into 18-55, 56-69 and 70-plus year subgroups, with about 150, 28 and 57 TCR-sequenced participants respectively. Study-wide findings and limitations: Vaccine-associated CD4 TCRs spanned the whole spike protein, with dominant responses in regions 160-218 and 743-854. After two AZD1222 doses, spike-specific TCR breadth and depth were significantly higher than at day 0 and than in MenACWY recipients. Nearly half of unique spike-specific TCRs reportedly recognized epitopes outside regions mutated in the B.1.351 and B.1.1.7 variants. Conclusions about previously exposed vaccinees are limited because only six or seven AZD1222 recipients were SARS-CoV-2 seropositive at baseline. In the small 56-69-year group, the increase in depth fell short of significance, most likely because of low power. Participants were mostly white British, with more females than males. The authors suggested clonal diversity may have been underestimated. Because no day 14 peak-response samples were available, repertoires were characterized only after the peak T cell response.

CDR1 and CDR2, looked up from the germline V gene, are ENHRY and SYGVKD. The V and J ends are trimmed by 4 bases and 0 bases, leaving 16 bases between them. The CDR3 numbers 16 residues from cysteine through phenylalanine. The entry retains the CDR3 DNA only, 48 bases that are in frame from base 1. The CDR3 regions of human TCRbeta chains were subjected to immunosequencing. As for the authors' bioinformatics: TCRs in the repertoires were compared against a reference library of SARS-CoV-2-specific TCRs that had been generated with the MIRA antigen-specificity platform. Breadth meant the fraction of unique TCRs that were SARS-CoV-2-associated, whereas depth meant the fraction of total T cells that were SARS-CoV-2-associated. Using the MIRA data, every spike-specific TCR was mapped to the spike region that the TCR reacted to and assigned to either a CD4 or a CD8 class. Log10-transformed breadth and depth values were compared by one-way ANOVA with Sidak's multiple comparisons tests. Sourced from immuneACCESS, this table was stored by TCRdb with only in-frame sequences that have V and J called. A share of the clones is absent; for the studies checked, an unresolved V gene accounts for under half, and the remainder has no known explanation. From that table come the V and J calls and clone size; the DNA was used to work out D and trimming. In this sample the table shows 150,000 or so clones, roughly 90% of which occur a single time. The top ten constitute less than 3.5% of the sample.

With regard to this clone: This receptor's antigen is unknown. It has no much larger one-base neighbor in the sample; base qualities were not kept.

The meaning of the sample's time point label: about 28 days (+/-7) after the second vaccine dose. Because spike-specific TCR depth and breadth did not differ between the two schedules, AZD1222 recipients who got a second dose at roughly 4 weeks were pooled with those who got a second dose at roughly 12 weeks. Vaccinee samples were obtained from the UK trials COV001 and COV002, which included a single-blind randomized controlled phase 2/3 trial of AZD1222 (ChAdOx1 nCoV-19) in healthy adults. Trial participant PBMC samples were collected at day 0 and day 28 after the second dose for TCRbeta chain sequencing.

Recombination linked TRBV10-3 to TRBJ2-7; too little of a D gene remains to name it. Material: peripheral blood, obtained 28 days after the second AZD1222 dose. This receptor was identified in an adult who received the AZD1222 COVID-19 vaccine. The DNA reads as follows: TGTGCCATCAGTGTTGTGAATAAGGGCCTCTCCTACGAGCAGTACTTC. Its coded protein is CAISVVNKGLSYEQYF.